Below, 10 T cell receptor beta chains from the same sample are listed, as sequenced in a study of shared clonotypes between healthy human individuals. Libraries were prepared by immunoSEQ multiplex PCR; TCRdb keeps only in-frame clonotypes and omits some of them. Of more than 2 million clones in the sample, 85% to 95% are singletons; the top ten hold more than 0.1%. Material for sequencing was naive CD4+ T cells sorted from blood. Documented subset: CD45RA+ positively selected. All receptors derive from a man aged 18 to 35 in good health.

This clone was detected a few times. Other DNA sequences of this sample code for an identical CDR3. The chain links TRBV18 to TRBJ2-3, with unresolved D. Trimming removed 1 base from V and 6 bases from J, with 5 bases in between. This CDR3 is 12 amino acids long. Germline V CDR1 and CDR2: KGHSH, LQKENI. Here the CDR3 DNA reads TGTGCCAGCTCACCACGAACCGATACGCAGTATTTT. Its translation is CASSPRTDTQYF.

Notes on this clone: Other DNA sequences within the sample encode an identical CDR3. The chain links TRBV5-1 to TRBJ1-6; D gene uncertain. Trimming pared 2 bases from V and 0 bases from J, leaving 6 bases between. Per germline, CDR1 SGHRS and CDR2 YFSETQ. The length of the CDR3 is 15 residues. The CDR3 loop reads CASSFESSYNSPLHF. The DNA for the CDR3 is TGCGCCAGCAGCTTCGAGAGCTCCTATAATTCACCCCTCCACTTT. The entire variable domain, with the rest obtained from reference TRBV5-1 and TRBJ1-6, is as follows: KAGVTQTPRYLIKTRGQQVTLSCSPISGHRSVSWYQQTPGQGLQFLFEYFSETQRNKGNFPGRFSGRQFSNSRSEMNVSTLELGDSALYLCASSFESSYNSPLHFGNGTRLTVT.

The V and J genes are TRBV7-2 and TRBJ2-5, with 8 bases aligning to TRBD1. Germline CDR1 is SGHTA and CDR2 is FQGNSA. The CDR3 covers 14 residues. Germline trimming cut 3 bases from V and 5 bases from J; bases unmatched to any gene: 5. The CDR3: CASSFDRGRETQYF. As DNA, the CDR3 is TGTGCCAGCAGCTTCGACAGGGGAAGGGAGACCCAGTACTTC. Combining the CDR3 with reference TRBV7-2 and TRBJ2-5 gives the whole variable domain GAGVSQSPSNKVTEKGKDVELRCDPISGHTALYWYRQSLGQGLEFLIYFQGNSAPDKSGLPSDRFSAERTGGSVSTLTIQRTQQEDSAVYLCASSFDRGRETQYFGPGTRLLVL.

The J gene is TRBJ2-7, the V gene TRBV6-5, with D possibly called TRBD1 or TRBD2 (6 bases each). Germline CDR1 is MNHEY and CDR2 is SVGAGI. V lost 8 bases and J lost 0, with 11 bases in between. The CDR3 loop spans 13 amino acids. CDR3: CASRRDTSYEQYF. The CDR3 DNA is TGTGCCAGCCGGAGGGACACCTCCTACGAGCAGTACTTC.

The chain employs TRBV6-1 and TRBJ2-7; TRBD2 is a possible D gene (7 bases). V was pared by 9 bases and J by 4 bases, with 19 bases between. The CDR3 runs 14 residues. Germline-derived CDR1 and CDR2 are MNHNS and SASEGT. The CDR3 here is CASPEGGGRYEQYF. The CDR3 nucleotides read TGTGCCAGTCCCGAGGGGGGAGGGAGGTACGAGCAGTACTTC.

This clone was recorded only once. The chain joins TRBV2 to TRBJ2-7; TRBD2 matches 7 bases. V was clipped by 2 bases and J by 2 bases; unmatched bases: 3. CDR3 length: 14 residues. CDR1 is SNHLY and CDR2 is FYNNEI in the germline V gene. CDR3 nucleotides: TGTGCCAGCAGTGAAACTAGCGAAGCCTACGAGCAGTACTTC. Encoded protein: CASSETSEAYEQYF.

The chain recombines TRBV5-6 with TRBJ2-5, with 8 bases identical to TRBD1. The V gene end was trimmed by 3 bases and the J gene end by 5 bases; junction bases not matched to a gene: 3. Germline values: CDR1 SGHDT, CDR2 YYEEEE. CDR3 length: 13 amino acids. The CDR3 protein is CASSSDRDETQYF. CDR3 coding DNA: TGTGCCAGCAGCTCGGACAGGGACGAGACCCAGTACTTC.

The V call is TRBV13, the J call TRBJ2-7; no definite D call. Deletions cut 4 bases from V and 3 bases from J, with 7 bases between. Germline CDR1 PRHDT, CDR2 FYEKMQ (reference sequence). This CDR3 region has 12 residues. The CDR3 region is CASSSRFYEQYF. The CDR3 DNA is TGTGCCAGCAGCTCGAGGTTCTACGAGCAGTACTTC.

The chain couples TRBV9 to TRBJ1-4; D is unresolved. From germline, CDR1 is SGDLS and CDR2 YYNGEE. This CDR3 is built from 14 residues. V was shortened by 4 bases and J by 0 bases, with 7 bases between the two germline ends. The CDR3 region is CASSPDATNEKLFF. CDR3 coding DNA: TGTGCCAGCAGCCCCGACGCAACTAATGAAAAACTGTTTTTT.

The rearrangement uses TRBV9 and TRBJ1-2; TRBD1 aligns across 7 bases. The CDR3 sequence is 14 residues long. Germline lookup yields CDR1 SGDLS and CDR2 YYNGEE. V lost 4 bases to trimming and J lost 4 bases; unmatched junction nucleotides: 7. The CDR3 coding sequence is TGTGCCAGCAGCTTCTCAGGGGGGAGCTATGGCTACACCTTC. Amino acid sequence: CASSFSGGSYGYTF.